This T cell receptor beta chain was profiled in a study of cytomegalovirus exposure and HLA in healthy donors. Using immunoSEQ multiplex PCR, the repertoire was profiled, and TCRdb retains in-frame clones only, with some absent. The sample holds tens of thousands of clones; approximately 94% are singletons and the top ten take 3% to 3.5%. Germline CDR1 and CDR2: LGHNA and YSLEER. The CDR3 is 18 amino acids. V gave up 8 bases and J gave up 7 bases; unmatched junction bases: 19. A word on this clone: Its specificity is not known.

The study, taken as a whole, reports: Listed as cytomegalovirus-associated were over 150 TCR beta chains. Reportedly, diagnosis of cytomegalovirus status by the classifier showed high specificity and sensitivity.

The TCR was taken from a woman aged 18-29 years in good health and CMV-seropositive. The chain uses TRBV4-3 and TRBJ2-1, with 11 bases aligning to TRBD2. Sequenced input: PBMCs. CDR3 DNA sequence: TGCGCCAGCCACCCACCGGGACTAGCGGATCCAGGACAAAATGAGCAGTTCTTC. Encoded protein: CASHPPGLADPGQNEQFF.